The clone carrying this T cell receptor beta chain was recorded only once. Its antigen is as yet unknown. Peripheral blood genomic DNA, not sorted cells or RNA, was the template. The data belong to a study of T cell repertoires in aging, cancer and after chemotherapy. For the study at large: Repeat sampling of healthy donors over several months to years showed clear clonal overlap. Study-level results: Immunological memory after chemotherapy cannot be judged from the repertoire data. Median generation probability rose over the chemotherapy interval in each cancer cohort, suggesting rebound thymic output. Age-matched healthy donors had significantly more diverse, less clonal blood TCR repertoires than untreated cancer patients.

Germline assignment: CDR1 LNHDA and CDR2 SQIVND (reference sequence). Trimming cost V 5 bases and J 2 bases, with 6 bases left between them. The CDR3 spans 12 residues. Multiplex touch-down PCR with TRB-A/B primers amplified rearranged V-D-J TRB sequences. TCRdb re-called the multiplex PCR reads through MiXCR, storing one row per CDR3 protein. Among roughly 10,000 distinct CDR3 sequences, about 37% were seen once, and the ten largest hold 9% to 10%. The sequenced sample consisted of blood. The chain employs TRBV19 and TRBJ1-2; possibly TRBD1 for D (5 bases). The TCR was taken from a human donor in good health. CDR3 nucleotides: TGTGCCAGTAGTCGGGGGAACTATGGCTACACCTTC. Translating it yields CASSRGNYGYTF.